The rows below give T cell receptor beta chains drawn from one sample of a study of sequential checkpoint blockade in melanoma. Clones were read by immunoSEQ multiplex PCR, and TCRdb kept only the in-frame ones, dropping some. Altogether about 710 clones are present, 20% to 25% being singletons, with the ten largest covering roughly 19%. The sequencing here drew on tumor tissue (inferred from file names), taken from a patient given nivolumab and ipilimumab in sequence. The source is a human donor with melanoma. Both conserved end residues are part of each CDR3. Each record gives: clone size, V gene, CDR3 protein. A clone size is listed for some rows: how often the clone was seen (once, few, many), or a class if it is expanded.

. | TRBV11-3 | CASSLGGNTGELFF
few | TRBV14 | CASSLLAGTEAFF
. | TRBV19 | CASSSWTGRGGNIQYF
. | TRBV23-1 | CASSQQLADTQYF
few | TRBV11-3 | CASSLETSGLAKNIQYF
medium-sized | TRBV12-5 | CASTPTGVGEQFF
. | TRBV19 | CASNGGFTDTQYF
. | TRBV5-1 | CASSLEGQAASYEQYF
few | TRBV19 | CASSIPQGLTGELFF
large | TRBV12-5 | CASTSTGYLYGYTF
. | TRBV5-1 | CASSLLGQGYSYNEQFF
few | TRBV11-3 | CASSLQSSYNEQFF
medium-sized | TRBV11-3 | CASSSQRSSTDTQYF
. | TRBV6-8 | CASRPQGRSNQPQHF
medium-sized | TRBV6-8 | CASSQELISYEQYF
large | TRBV6-8 | CASSSFSDTQYF
. | TRBV25-1 | CASSGRRDREYQETQYF
few | TRBV6-8 | CASRELGLVETQYF
few | TRBV11-3 | CASSQGLSGNTIYF
. | TRBV5-1 | CASSLSGNSGNTIYF
. | TRBV11-3 | CASSGTAGFGNIQYF
. | TRBV6-8 | CASSPGTSGGATDTQYF
few | TRBV11-3 | CASSPVAAIYNEQFF
. | TRBV6-8 | CASALAGASREQFF
large | TRBV14 | CASSILTAEQYF
few | TRBV9 | CASSVGQGLGTEAFF
. | TRBV6-8 | CASRRTSGGVTDTQYF
. | TRBV6-8 | CASSRTGGDSGELFF
medium-sized | TRBV11-3 | CASSLNVGVDEQFF
medium-sized | TRBV11-3 | CASSPHPGQRSSYEQYF
. | TRBV19 | CASSTGLAGTDTQYF
. | TRBV10-3 | CASSETGRHEQYF
medium-sized | TRBV6-8 | CASSTLQPYEQYF
medium-sized | TRBV11-3 | CASSSNFRANDNSPLHF